The T cell receptor beta chain under discussion was sequenced for a study of T cell responses to AZD1222 COVID-19 vaccine. Study findings and constraints: White British donors predominated, females outnumbered males, and clonal diversity was possibly underestimated. Spike-spanning, vaccine-associated CD4 TCRs were dominant at 160-218 and 743-854. The study identified only five to seven AZD1222 recipients as seropositive at baseline. Nearly half of spike-specific TCRs reportedly go after variant regions that carry no mutations.

TCRdb's table, derived via immunoSEQ multiplex PCR, lists solely in-frame clones and lacks some. Among fewer than 30,000 clones listed, around 87% were seen once. Germline V gene data show CDR1 as SNHLY and CDR2 as FYNNEI. Trimming removed 6 bases from V and 6 bases from J, with 20 bases in between. The CDR3 is made up of 16 amino acids. To note about this clone: Its antigen remains unidentified.

Specimen: peripheral blood, collected 28 days after the second AZD1222 dose. This clonotype was sampled from an adult who received the AZD1222 COVID-19 vaccine. The chain is built from TRBV2 and TRBJ1-4; D is perhaps TRBD1 (5 bases). DNA of the CDR3: TGTGCCAGCAGCGCCACCGTTGGGGGGGTTTATGAAAAACTGTTTTTT. Its protein product is CASSATVGGVYEKLFF.